Listed below are T cell receptor beta chains from one sample, sequenced in a study of shared clonotypes between healthy human individuals. Sequencing used immunoSEQ multiplex PCR; TCRdb keeps in-frame clones, though not all of them. The table records about 2.1 million clones, just under 95% of them present only once. The sequencing sample was made of naive CD8+ T cells from PBMCs. These receptors all come from a man in his late teens or twenties in good health. Some clones in this sample may be carry-over from other donors' samples. The CDR3 runs from the conserved cysteine through the conserved F or W. D genes are given only for firm matches.

d_call | j_call | v_call | cdr3_aa | cdr3_nt
. | TRBJ2-4 | TRBV28 | CASRPTPFGLTKNIQYF | TGTGCCAGCAGACCAACACCCTTCGGGCTTACCAAAAACATTCAGTACTTC
. | TRBJ1-1 | TRBV7-8 | CASSLEISNTEAFF | TGTGCCAGCAGCTTAGAGATATCGAACACTGAAGCTTTCTTT
. | TRBJ1-5 | TRBV10-2 | CASSESEPGTPLNSNQPQHF | TGCGCCAGCAGTGAGAGTGAACCCGGGACTCCTCTGAATAGCAATCAGCCCCAGCATTTT
TRBD2 | TRBJ2-1 | TRBV7-8 | CASSLKLGERESPNNEQFF | TGTGCCAGCAGCTTAAAGCTCGGAGAGCGGGAGTCCCCCAACAATGAGCAGTTCTTC
TRBD1 | TRBJ2-7 | TRBV27 | CASSPEPGQIYEQYF | TGTGCCAGCAGCCCCGAACCGGGACAGATCTACGAGCAGTACTTC
TRBD2 | TRBJ2-7 | TRBV4-2 | CASSRTLAGVRYEQYF | TGTGCCAGCAGCCGTACACTAGCGGGAGTTCGGTACGAGCAGTACTTC
TRBD2 | TRBJ2-1 | TRBV7-9 | CASSPSGLGFYEQFF | TGTGCCAGCAGCCCCTCGGGACTAGGTTTCTATGAGCAGTTCTTC
TRBD2 | TRBJ2-7 | TRBV7-8 | CASSSTGTSAYEQYF | TGTGCCAGCAGCTCAACCGGGACTAGCGCTTACGAGCAGTACTTC
. | TRBJ2-3 | TRBV28 | CASSFPREVADTQYF | TGTGCCAGCAGTTTTCCGAGGGAGGTAGCAGATACGCAGTATTTT
. | TRBJ2-7 | TRBV4-1 | CASSQEAGRTSYEQYF | TGCGCCAGCAGCCAAGAAGCAGGGCGGACCTCCTACGAGCAGTACTTC